A selection of T cell receptor beta chains follows, all from one sample in a study of cytomegalovirus exposure and HLA in healthy donors. Sequencing was performed with immunoSEQ multiplex PCR; in TCRdb, only in-frame clones are kept and a portion is missing. The table records 190,000 or so clones, 79% of them present only once. The sample comprised PBMCs. These receptors all come from a girl aged 10 to 17 in good health and CMV-seropositive. Each CDR3 is given with its conserved first and last residue. A D gene is named only where the DNA matches it firmly. Where a row states a size, it is once, few, many or the class of an expanded clone; other rows omit it.

D: TRBD1
J: TRBJ1-3
V: TRBV15
size: once
CDR3: CATSRDRRLGQGRGKSGNTIYF
DNA: TGTGCCACCAGCAGAGACCGGCGGTTGGGACAGGGACGGGGAAAGTCTGGAAACACCATATATTTT

D: TRBD1
J: TRBJ1-6
V: TRBV5-5
size: .
CDR3: CASSPRDRVYSPLHF
DNA: TGTGCCAGCAGCCCAAGGGACAGGGTTTATTCACCCCTCCACTTT

D: TRBD2
J: TRBJ2-1
V: TRBV11-2
size: few
CDR3: CASSKVGTSENNEQFF
DNA: TGTGCCAGCAGCAAAGTGGGGACTAGCGAGAACAATGAGCAGTTCTTC

D: .
J: TRBJ1-3
V: TRBV10-3
size: .
CDR3: CAMSSPDPTGNTIYF
DNA: TGTGCCATGTCATCCCCTGACCCGACAGGAAACACCATATATTTT

D: TRBD1
J: TRBJ1-1
V: TRBV29-1
size: .
CDR3: CSVAGTGVLVFF
DNA: TGCAGCGTGGCCGGGACAGGGGTTTTGGTTTTCTTT

D: .
J: TRBJ2-1
V: TRBV19
size: few
CDR3: CASSWTDSMDEQFF
DNA: TGTGCCAGTAGTTGGACGGACTCCATGGACGAGCAGTTCTTC

D: TRBD2
J: TRBJ2-1
V: TRBV7-9
size: .
CDR3: CASSQQAGVVYNEQFF
DNA: TGTGCCAGCAGCCAGCAGGCGGGGGTAGTGTACAATGAGCAGTTCTTC

D: TRBD2
J: TRBJ2-3
V: TRBV7-6
size: .
CDR3: CASSLASSGVVTSTDTQYF
DNA: TGTGCCAGCAGCTTAGCGAGTAGCGGGGTTGTAACTAGCACAGATACGCAGTATTTT

D: .
J: TRBJ1-1
V: TRBV11-2
size: few
CDR3: CASKPAGGNTEAFF
DNA: TGTGCCAGCAAACCTGCGGGGGGGAACACTGAAGCTTTCTTT

D: .
J: TRBJ1-2
V: TRBV5-1
size: few
CDR3: CASSLEAVYGYTF
DNA: TGCGCCAGCAGCTTGGAGGCGGTCTATGGCTACACCTTC

D: TRBD1
J: TRBJ1-2
V: TRBV6-1
size: .
CDR3: CASSEVQGANYGYTF
DNA: TGTGCCAGCAGTGAAGTCCAGGGGGCGAACTATGGCTACACCTTC